This entry features one TCR beta chain sequence. A read error may account for a junction end that differs from germline. This sample stems from a study of CD8 T cells in Susac syndrome. The CDR3 totals 13 residues. Germline CDR1 PRHDT, CDR2 FYEKMQ (reference sequence). Random hexamers primed reverse transcription of roughly 0.5 to 1 ug RNA. TCRdb passed the immunoSEQ multiplex PCR reads through MiXCR, listing each CDR3 protein once. The repertoire holds roughly 80,000 distinct CDR3 sequences, with about 94% as singletons. This clonotype was sampled from a human donor in good health. The rearrangement links TRBV13 to TRBJ1-4, with a tentative D call TRBD1 (5 bases). Material: CD8+ T cells from PBMCs. As DNA, the CDR3 is TGTGCCAGCAGCCTAGGCCGCGGGGCCGAACTGTTTTTT. Translation gives CASSLGRGAELFF.